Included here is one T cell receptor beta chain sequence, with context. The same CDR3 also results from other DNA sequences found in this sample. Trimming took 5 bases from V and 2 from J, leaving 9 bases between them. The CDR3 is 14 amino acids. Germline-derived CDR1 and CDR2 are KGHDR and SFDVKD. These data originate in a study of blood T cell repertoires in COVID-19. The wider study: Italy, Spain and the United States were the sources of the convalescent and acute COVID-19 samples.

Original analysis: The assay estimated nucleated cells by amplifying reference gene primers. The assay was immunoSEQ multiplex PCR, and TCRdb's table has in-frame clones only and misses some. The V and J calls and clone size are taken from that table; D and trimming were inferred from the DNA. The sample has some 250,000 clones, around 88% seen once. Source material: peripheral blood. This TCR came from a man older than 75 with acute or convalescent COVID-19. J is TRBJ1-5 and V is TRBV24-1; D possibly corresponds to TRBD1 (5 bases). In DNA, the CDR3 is TGTGCCACCAGTGGGGGGGGTCGCAATCAGCCCCAGCATTTT. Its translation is CATSGGGRNQPQHF.